This T cell receptor beta chain originates from a study of STAT5B mutations in CD4+ large granular lymphocyte leukemia. Overall study results and limits: Without HLA matching, higher CD4+ than CD8+ T-LGLL clonality could reflect small sample size.

The survey-level immunoSEQ assay was used. Data came from immunoSEQ multiplex PCR; TCRdb stores just in-frame clones and leaves some out. The sample lists tens of thousands of clones; 55% to 80% were seen once. The V end was cut by 1 base, the J end by 0 bases, with 16 bases between. Germline V CDR1 and CDR2: SGHDT, YYEEEE. The CDR3 runs to 17 residues. Concerning this clone itself: Its antigen is undetermined.

This rearrangement joins TRBV5-6 to TRBJ1-2; D unresolved. Material for sequencing was CD4+ T cells from blood buffy coats. The clonotype was recovered from a human donor in good health. In DNA form, the CDR3 reads TGTGCCAGCAGCTTGACTGACACCGGAAAAGCTAACTATGGCTACACCTTC. This encodes CASSLTDTGKANYGYTF.